This TCR beta chain was obtained from a study of beta chain features in type 1 diabetes. Study information: Age, gender and cell yields were similar between patients and healthy donors.

A remark on this clone: Antigen unknown.

Between the trimmed V and J ends, which lost 0 bases and 7 bases, there was a span of 13 bases. CDR1 is SGHNT and CDR2 is YYREEE in the germline V gene (reference sequence). The length of the CDR3 is 14 residues. Study-wide points: For Type 1 diabetes patients, all four CD4+ subsets carried TCRB CDR3s that were moderately but significantly shorter. Fewer junction insertions and more nucleotide deletions appeared in type 1 diabetes patients.

Expressed TCRB transcripts were sequenced because the entire RNA isolate underwent reverse transcription. The table came from immunoSEQ multiplex PCR; TCRdb's copy has only in-frame clones and leaves some out. The data hold approximately 58,000 clones, with 50% to 75% observed a single time. The receptor was isolated from a woman in her 30s with type 1 diabetes. The chain combines TRBV5-4 with TRBJ2-5; D may be TRBD2 (6 bases). Sequenced material: stem cell memory CD4+ T cells from blood. The chain's CDR3 is CASSLAGVFGTQYF. CDR3 nucleotides: TGTGCCAGCAGCTTGGCGGGAGTTTTCGGGACCCAGTACTTC. Looking up the rest from reference TRBV5-4 and TRBJ2-5 gives the full variable domain: ETGVTQSPTHLIKTRGQQVTLRCSSQSGHNTVSWYQQALGQGPQFIFQYYREEENGRGNFPPRFSGLQFPNYSSELNVNALELDDSALYLCASSLAGVFGTQYFGPGTRLLVL.